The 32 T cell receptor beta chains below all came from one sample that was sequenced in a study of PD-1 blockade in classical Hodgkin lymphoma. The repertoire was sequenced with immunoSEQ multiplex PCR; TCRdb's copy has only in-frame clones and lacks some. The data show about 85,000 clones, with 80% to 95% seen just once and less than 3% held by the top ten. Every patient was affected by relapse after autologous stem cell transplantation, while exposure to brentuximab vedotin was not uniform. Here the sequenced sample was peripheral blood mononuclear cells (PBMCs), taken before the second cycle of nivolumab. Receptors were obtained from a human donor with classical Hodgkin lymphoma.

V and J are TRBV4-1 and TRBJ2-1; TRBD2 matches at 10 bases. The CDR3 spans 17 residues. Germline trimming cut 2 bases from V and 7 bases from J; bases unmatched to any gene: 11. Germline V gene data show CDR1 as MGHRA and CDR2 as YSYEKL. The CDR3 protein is CASSQPRVAGGLNEQFF. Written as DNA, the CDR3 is TGCGCCAGCAGCCAACCCCGGGTAGCGGGAGGACTGAATGAGCAGTTCTTC.

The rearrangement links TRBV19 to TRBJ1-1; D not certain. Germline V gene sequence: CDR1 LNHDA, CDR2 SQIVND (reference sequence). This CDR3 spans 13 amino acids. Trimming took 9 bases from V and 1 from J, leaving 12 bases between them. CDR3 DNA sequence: TGTGCCAGCATCAGCTTTCGGAACACTGAAGCTTTCTTT. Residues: CASISFRNTEAFF.

The CDR3 DNA is TGTGCCAGCAGTAAGCGGGAGTCGGGGCAAGAGACCCAGTACTTC. It yields the protein CASSKRESGQETQYF. The chain combines TRBV28 with TRBJ2-5; 8 bases are shared with TRBD2. Germline CDR1 is MDHEN and CDR2 is SYDVKM. Unmatched junction bases numbered 7, after V lost 5 bases and J lost 2 bases. The CDR3 is made up of 15 amino acids. Full variable domain (missing parts from reference TRBV28 and TRBJ2-5): DVKVTQSSRYLVKRTGEKVFLECVQDMDHENMFWYRQDPGLGLRLIYFSYDVKMKEKGDIPEGYSVSREKKERFSLILESASTNQTSMYLCASSKRESGQETQYFGPGTRLLVL.

The CDR3: CAWRGQGNYGYTF. As DNA, the CDR3 is TGTGCCTGGAGGGGACAGGGAAACTATGGCTACACCTTC. The chain couples TRBV30 to TRBJ1-2, with TRBD1 matching over 9 bases. This CDR3 has 13 residues. V was pared by 3 bases and J by 2 bases, with 1 base of the junction left unmatched. Germline values: CDR1 GTSNPN, CDR2 SVGIG (reference sequence). The whole variable domain, remainder taken from reference TRBV30 and TRBJ1-2, is SQTIHQWPATLVQPVGSPLSLECTVEGTSNPNLYWYRQAAGRGLQLLFYSVGIGQISSEVPQNLSASRPQDRQFILSSKKLLLSDSGFYLCAWRGQGNYGYTFGSGTRLTVV.

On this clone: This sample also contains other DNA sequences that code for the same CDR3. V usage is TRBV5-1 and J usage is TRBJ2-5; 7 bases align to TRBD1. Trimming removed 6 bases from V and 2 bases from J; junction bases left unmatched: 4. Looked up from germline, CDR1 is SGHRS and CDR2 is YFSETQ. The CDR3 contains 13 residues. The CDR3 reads CASTYRGQETQYF. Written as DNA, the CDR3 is TGCGCCAGCACCTACAGGGGACAAGAGACCCAGTACTTC.

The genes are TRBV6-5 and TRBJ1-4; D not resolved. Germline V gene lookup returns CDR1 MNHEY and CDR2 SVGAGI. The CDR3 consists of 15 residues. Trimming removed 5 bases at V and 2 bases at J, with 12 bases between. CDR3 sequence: CASSRTTRTNEKLFF. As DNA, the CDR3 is TGTGCCAGCAGTCGGACCACCCGGACTAATGAAAAACTGTTTTTT.

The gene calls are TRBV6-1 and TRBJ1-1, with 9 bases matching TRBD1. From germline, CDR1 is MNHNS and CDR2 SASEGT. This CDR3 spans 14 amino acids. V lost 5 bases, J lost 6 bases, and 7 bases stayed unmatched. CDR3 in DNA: TGTGCCAGCAGTATGGGACAGGGTGGTGCTGAAGCTTTCTTT. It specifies CASSMGQGGAEAFF.

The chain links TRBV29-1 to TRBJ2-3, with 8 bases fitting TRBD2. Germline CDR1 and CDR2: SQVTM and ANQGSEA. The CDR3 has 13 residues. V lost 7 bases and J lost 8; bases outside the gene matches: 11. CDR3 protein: CSGRGGWDGTQYF. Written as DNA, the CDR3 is TGCAGCGGCCGGGGGGGGTGGGACGGTACGCAGTATTTT.

The chain's CDR3 is CASGLGPILGGGYTF. The CDR3 nucleotides are TGTGCTAGTGGTTTGGGGCCCATCCTTGGGGGTGGCTACACCTTC. This chain links TRBV12-5 with TRBJ1-2; TRBD1 might be the D (5 bases). Germline CDR1 LGHNT, CDR2 FRNRAP. V was cut by 1 base and J by 7 bases, with 16 bases left in between. This CDR3 contains 15 residues. Complete variable domain (other parts from reference TRBV12-5 and TRBJ1-2): DARVTQTPRHKVTEMGQEVTMRCQPILGHNTVFWYRQTMMQGLELLAYFRNRAPLDDSGMPKDRFSAEMPDATLATLKIQPSEPRDSAVYFCASGLGPILGGGYTFGSGTRLTVV.

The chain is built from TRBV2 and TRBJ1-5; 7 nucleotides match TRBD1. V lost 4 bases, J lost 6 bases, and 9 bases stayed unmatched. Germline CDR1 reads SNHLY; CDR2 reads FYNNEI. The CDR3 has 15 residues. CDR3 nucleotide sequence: TGTGCCAGCAGTGGGGACAGTCGGGGAGGTCAGCCCCAGCATTTT. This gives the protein CASSGDSRGGQPQHF.

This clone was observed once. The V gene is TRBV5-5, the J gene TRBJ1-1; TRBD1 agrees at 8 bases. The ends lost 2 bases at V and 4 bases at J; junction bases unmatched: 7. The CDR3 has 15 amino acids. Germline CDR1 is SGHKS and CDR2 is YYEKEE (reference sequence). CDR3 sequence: CASSLWTGSGTEAFF. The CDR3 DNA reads TGTGCCAGCAGCTTATGGACAGGGAGTGGCACTGAAGCTTTCTTT.

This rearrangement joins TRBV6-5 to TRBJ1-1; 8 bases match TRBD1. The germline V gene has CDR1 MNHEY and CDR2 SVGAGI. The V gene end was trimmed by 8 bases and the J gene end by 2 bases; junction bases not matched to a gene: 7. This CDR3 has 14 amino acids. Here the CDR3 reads CASGGDRPNTEAFF. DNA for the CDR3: TGTGCCAGCGGAGGGGACAGGCCCAACACTGAAGCTTTCTTT.

The CDR3 coding sequence is TGTGCCAGCAGTGTCGAGGACAGGCCCCCGATGAACTATGGCTACACCTTC. Translation gives CASSVEDRPPMNYGYTF. The chain couples TRBV28 to TRBJ1-2; 7 positions agree with TRBD1. J lost 2 bases, V lost 5 bases, and 14 bases had no gene match. CDR1 is MDHEN and CDR2 is SYDVKM in the germline V gene. The CDR3 contains 17 residues.

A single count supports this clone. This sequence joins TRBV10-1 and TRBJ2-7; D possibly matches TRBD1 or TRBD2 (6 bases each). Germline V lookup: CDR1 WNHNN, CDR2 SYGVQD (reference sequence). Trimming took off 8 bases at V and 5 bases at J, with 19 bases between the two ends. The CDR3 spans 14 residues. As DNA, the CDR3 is TGCGCCAGCTCTAGGGGGACTCCGGGGGACGAGCAGTACTTC. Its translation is CASSRGTPGDEQYF.

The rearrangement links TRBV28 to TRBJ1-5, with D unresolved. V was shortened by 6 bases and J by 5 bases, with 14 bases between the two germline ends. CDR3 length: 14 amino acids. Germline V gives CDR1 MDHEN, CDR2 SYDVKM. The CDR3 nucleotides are TGTGCCAGCAGCCATATCCCTCGGGATCAGCCCCAGCATTTT. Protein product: CASSHIPRDQPQHF.

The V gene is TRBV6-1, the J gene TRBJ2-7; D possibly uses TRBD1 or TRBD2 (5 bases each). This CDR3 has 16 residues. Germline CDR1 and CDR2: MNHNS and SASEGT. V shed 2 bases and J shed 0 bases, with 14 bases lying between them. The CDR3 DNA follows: TGTGCCAGCAGTGAATGGGGACCTAGGAGCTCCTACGAGCAGTACTTC. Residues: CASSEWGPRSSYEQYF.

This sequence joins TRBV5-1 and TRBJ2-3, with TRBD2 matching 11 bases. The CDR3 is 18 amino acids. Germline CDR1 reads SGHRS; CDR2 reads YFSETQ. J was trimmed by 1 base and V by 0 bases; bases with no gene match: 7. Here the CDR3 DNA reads TGCGCCAGCAGCTTGGGCGATAGGACTAGCGGGCGCACAGATACGCAGTATTTT. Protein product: CASSLGDRTSGRTDTQYF.

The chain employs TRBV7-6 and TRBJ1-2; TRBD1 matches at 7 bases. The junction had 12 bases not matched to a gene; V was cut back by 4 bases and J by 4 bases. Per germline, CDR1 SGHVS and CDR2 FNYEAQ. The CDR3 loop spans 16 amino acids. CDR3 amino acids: CASSSRRDSPLYGYTF. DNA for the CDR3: TGTGCCAGCAGCTCTAGGAGGGACAGCCCCCTCTATGGCTACACCTTC.

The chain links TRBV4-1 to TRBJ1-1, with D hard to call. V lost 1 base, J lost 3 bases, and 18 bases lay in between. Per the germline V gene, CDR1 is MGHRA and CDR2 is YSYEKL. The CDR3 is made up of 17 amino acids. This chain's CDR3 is CASSQATVESWDTEAFF. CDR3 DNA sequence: TGCGCCAGCAGCCAAGCCACGGTGGAGTCTTGGGACACTGAAGCTTTCTTT.

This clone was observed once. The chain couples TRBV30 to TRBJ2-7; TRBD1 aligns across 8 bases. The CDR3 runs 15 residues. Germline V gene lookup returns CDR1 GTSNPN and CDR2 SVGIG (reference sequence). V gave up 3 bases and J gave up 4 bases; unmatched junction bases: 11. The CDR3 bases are TGTGCCTGGAGGGACAGGGATTGGGGTTTGTACGAGCAGTACTTC. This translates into CAWRDRDWGLYEQYF.

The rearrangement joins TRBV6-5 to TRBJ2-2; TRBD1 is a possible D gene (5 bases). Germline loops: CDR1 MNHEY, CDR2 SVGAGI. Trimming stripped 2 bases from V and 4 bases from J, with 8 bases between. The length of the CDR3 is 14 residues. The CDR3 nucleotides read TGTGCCAGCAGTTACCGTAGGGGCACCGGGGAGCTGTTTTTT. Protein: CASSYRRGTGELFF.

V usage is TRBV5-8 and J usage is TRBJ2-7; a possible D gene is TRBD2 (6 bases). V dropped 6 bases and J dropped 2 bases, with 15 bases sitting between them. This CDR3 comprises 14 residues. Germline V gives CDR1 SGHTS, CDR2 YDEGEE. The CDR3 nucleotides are TGTGCCAGCATCACTAGATCGGGGGCCTACGAGCAGTACTTC. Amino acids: CASITRSGAYEQYF.

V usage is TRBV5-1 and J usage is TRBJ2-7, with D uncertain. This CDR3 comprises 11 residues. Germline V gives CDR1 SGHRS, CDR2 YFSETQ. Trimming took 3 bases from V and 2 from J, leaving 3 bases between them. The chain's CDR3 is CASSSAYEQYF. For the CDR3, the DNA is TGCGCCAGCAGCTCAGCCTACGAGCAGTACTTC.

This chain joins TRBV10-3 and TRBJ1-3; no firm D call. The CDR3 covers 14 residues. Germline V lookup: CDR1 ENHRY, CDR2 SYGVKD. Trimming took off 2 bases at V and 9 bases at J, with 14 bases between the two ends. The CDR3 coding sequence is TGTGCCATCAGTGAGCAGCCCCCCTTATCCACCATATATTTT. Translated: CAISEQPPLSTIYF.

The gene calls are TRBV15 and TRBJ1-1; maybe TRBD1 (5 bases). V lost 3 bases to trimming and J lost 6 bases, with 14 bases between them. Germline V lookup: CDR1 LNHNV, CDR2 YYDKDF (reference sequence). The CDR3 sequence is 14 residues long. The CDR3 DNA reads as TGTGCCACCAGCAGGACTAGGAGGGGCCCTGAAGCTTTCTTT. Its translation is CATSRTRRGPEAFF.

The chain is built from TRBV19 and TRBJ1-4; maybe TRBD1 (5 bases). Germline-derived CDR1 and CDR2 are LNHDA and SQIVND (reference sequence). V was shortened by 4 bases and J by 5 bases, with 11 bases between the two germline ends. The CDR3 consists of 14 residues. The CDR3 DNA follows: TGTGCCAGTAGTAAGGGGACCCTCAATGAAAAACTGTTTTTT. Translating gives CASSKGTLNEKLFF. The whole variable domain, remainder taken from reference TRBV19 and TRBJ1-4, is DGGITQSPKYLFRKEGQNVTLSCEQNLNHDAMYWYRQDPGQGLRLIYYSQIVNDFQKGDIAEGYSVSREKKESFPLTVTSAQKNPTAFYLCASSKGTLNEKLFFGSGTQLSVL.

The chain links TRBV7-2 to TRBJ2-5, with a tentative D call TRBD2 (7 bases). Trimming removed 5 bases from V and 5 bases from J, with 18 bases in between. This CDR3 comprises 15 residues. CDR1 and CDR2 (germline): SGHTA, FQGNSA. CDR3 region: CASSVPGGGGETQYF. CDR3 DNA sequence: TGTGCCAGCAGCGTTCCTGGGGGGGGCGGGGAGACCCAGTACTTC.

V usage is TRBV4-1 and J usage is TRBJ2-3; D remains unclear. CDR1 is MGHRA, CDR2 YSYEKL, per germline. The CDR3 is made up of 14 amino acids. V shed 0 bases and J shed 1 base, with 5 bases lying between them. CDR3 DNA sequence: TGCGCCAGCAGCCAAGATAGGGGCACAGATACGCAGTATTTT. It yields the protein CASSQDRGTDTQYF.

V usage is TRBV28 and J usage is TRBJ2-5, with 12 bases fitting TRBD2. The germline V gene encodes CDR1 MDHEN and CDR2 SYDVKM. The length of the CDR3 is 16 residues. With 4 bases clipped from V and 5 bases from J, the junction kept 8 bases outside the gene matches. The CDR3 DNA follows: TGTGCCAGCAGTTCCGGACTAGCGGGAACCGGGGAGACCCAGTACTTC. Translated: CASSSGLAGTGETQYF.

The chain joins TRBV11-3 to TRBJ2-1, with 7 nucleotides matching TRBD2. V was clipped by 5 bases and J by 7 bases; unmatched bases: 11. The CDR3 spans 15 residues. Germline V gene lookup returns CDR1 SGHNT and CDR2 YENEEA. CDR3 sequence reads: CASSLSGTYGNEQFF. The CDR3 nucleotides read TGTGCCAGCAGCCTGAGCGGGACCTACGGGAATGAGCAGTTCTTC.

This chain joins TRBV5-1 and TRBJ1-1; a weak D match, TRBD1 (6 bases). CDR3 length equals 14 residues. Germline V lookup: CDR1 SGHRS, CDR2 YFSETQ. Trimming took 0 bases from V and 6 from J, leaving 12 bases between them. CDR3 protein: CASSLGGGLSEAFF. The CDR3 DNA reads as TGCGCCAGCAGCTTGGGAGGGGGTCTGTCTGAAGCTTTCTTT. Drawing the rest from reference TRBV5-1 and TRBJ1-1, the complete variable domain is KAGVTQTPRYLIKTRGQQVTLSCSPISGHRSVSWYQQTPGQGLQFLFEYFSETQRNKGNFPGRFSGRQFSNSRSEMNVSTLELGDSALYLCASSLGGGLSEAFFGQGTRLTVV.

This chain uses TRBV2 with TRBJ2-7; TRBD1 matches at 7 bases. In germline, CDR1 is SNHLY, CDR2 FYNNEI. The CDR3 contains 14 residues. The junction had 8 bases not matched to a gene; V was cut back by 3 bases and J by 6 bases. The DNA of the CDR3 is TGTGCCAGCAGTGAGTGGGACAGCTCAATCGAGCAGTACTTC. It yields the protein CASSEWDSSIEQYF.